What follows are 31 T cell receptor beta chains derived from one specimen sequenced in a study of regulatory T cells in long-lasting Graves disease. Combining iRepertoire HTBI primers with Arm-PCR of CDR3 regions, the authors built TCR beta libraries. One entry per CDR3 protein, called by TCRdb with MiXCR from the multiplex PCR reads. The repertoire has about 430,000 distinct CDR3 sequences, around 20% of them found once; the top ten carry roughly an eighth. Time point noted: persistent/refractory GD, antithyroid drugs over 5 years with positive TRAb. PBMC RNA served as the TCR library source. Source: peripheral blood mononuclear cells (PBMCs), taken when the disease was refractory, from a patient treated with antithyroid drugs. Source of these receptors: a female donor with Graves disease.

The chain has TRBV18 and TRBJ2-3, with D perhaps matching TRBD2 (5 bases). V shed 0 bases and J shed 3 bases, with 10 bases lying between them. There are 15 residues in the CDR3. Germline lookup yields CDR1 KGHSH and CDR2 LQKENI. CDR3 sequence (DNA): TGTGCCAGCTCACCACCTCTTCGCGGGACAGATACGCAGTATTTT. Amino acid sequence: CASSPPLRGTDTQYF.

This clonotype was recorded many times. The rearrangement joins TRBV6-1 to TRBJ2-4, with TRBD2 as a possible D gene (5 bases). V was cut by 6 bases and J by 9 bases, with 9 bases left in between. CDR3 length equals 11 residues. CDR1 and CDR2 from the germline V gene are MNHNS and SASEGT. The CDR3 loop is CASRGSGIQYF. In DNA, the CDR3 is TGTGCCAGCAGGGGGAGCGGCATTCAGTACTTC.

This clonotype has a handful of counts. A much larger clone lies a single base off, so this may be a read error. The CDR3 loop is CASSLVDSYEQCF. The CDR3 DNA is TGTGCCAGCAGTTTAGTGGACTCCTACGAGCAGTGCTTC. The V gene is TRBV12-3 or TRBV12-4, the J gene TRBJ2-7, with D possibly matching TRBD2 (5 bases). The CDR3 is 13 residues long.

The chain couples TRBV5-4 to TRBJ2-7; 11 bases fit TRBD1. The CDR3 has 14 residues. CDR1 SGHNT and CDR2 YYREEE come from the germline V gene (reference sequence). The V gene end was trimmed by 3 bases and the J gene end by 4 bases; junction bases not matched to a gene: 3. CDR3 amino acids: CASSSDRGQYEQYF. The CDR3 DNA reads TGTGCCAGCAGCTCGGACAGGGGGCAGTACGAGCAGTACTTC. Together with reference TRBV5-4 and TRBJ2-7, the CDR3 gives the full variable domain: ETGVTQSPTHLIKTRGQQVTLRCSSQSGHNTVSWYQQALGQGPQFIFQYYREEENGRGNFPPRFSGLQFPNYSSELNVNALELDDSALYLCASSSDRGQYEQYFGPGTRLTVT.

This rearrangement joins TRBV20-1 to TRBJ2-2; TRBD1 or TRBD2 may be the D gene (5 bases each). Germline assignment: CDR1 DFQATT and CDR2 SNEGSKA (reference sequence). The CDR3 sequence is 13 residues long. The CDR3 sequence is CRVRGPNTGELFF. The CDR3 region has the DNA TGCCGCGTCCGGGGCCCGAACACCGGGGAGCTGTTTTTT.

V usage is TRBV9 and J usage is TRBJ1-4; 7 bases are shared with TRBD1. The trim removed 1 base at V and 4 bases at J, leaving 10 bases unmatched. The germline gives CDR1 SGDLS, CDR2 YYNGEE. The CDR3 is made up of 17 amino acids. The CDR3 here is CASSVKQGIELNEKLFF. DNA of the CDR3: TGTGCCAGCAGCGTAAAACAGGGGATCGAGCTTAATGAAAAACTGTTTTTT.

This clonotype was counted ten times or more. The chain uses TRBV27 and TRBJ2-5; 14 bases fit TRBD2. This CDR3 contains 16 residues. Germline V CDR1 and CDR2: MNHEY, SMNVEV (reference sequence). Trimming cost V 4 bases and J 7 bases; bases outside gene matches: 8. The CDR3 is CASSSGLAGGVGTQYF. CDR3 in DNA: TGTGCCAGCAGTTCCGGACTAGCGGGAGGCGTAGGGACCCAGTACTTC.

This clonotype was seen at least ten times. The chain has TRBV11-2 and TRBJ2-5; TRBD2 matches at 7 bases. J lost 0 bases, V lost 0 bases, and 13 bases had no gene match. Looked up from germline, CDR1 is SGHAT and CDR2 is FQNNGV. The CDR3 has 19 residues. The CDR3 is CASSLDRWGGRPNQETQYF. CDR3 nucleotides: TGTGCCAGCAGCTTAGATCGCTGGGGAGGGAGGCCCAACCAAGAGACCCAGTACTTC. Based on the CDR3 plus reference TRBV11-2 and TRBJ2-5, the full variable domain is EAGVAQSPRYKIIEKRQSVAFWCNPISGHATLYWYQQILGQGPKLLIQFQNNGVVDDSQLPKDRFSAERLKGVDSTLKIQPAKLEDSAVYLCASSLDRWGGRPNQETQYFGPGTRLLVL.

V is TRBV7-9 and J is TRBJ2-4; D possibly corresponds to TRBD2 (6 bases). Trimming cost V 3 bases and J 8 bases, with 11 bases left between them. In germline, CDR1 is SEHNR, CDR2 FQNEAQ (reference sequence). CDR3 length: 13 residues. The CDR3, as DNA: TGTGCCAGCAGCTTGGGGCCGGGGGACATTCAGTACTTC. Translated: CASSLGPGDIQYF.

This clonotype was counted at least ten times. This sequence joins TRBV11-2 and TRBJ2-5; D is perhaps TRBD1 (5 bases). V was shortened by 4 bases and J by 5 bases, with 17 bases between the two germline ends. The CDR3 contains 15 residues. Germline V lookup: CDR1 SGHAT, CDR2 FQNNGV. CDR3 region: CASSYVRVDVETQYF. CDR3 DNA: TGTGCCAGCAGCTACGTCAGGGTAGATGTGGAGACCCAGTACTTC.

CDR3 loop: CASRVIDSNQPQHF. CDR3 in DNA: TGCGCCAGCAGAGTCATTGATAGCAATCAGCCCCAGCATTTT. V is TRBV10-2 and J is TRBJ1-5, with no clear D. Trimming cost V 6 bases and J 0 bases, with 9 bases left between them. In germline, CDR1 is WSHSY, CDR2 SAAADI. This CDR3 is 14 amino acids long.

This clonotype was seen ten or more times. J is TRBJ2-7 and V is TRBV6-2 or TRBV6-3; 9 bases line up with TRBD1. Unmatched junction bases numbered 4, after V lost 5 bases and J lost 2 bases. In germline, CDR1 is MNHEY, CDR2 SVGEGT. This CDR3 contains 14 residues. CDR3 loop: CASSDRTGAYEQYF. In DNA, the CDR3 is TGTGCCAGCAGTGACAGGACAGGGGCCTACGAGCAGTACTTC.

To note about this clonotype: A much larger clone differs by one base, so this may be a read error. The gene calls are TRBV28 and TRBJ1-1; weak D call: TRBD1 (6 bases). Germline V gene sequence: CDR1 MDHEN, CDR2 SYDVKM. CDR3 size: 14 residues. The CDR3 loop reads CASSWAGADTEDFF. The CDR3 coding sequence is TGTGCCAGCAGTTGGGCAGGGGCGGATACTGAAGATTTCTTT.

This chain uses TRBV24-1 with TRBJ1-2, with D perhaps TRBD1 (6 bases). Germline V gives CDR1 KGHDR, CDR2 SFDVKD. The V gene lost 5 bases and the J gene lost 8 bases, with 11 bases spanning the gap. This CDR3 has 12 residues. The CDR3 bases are TGTGCCACCAGTGCAGGGGCGTGGGGCTACACCTTC. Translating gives CATSAGAWGYTF.

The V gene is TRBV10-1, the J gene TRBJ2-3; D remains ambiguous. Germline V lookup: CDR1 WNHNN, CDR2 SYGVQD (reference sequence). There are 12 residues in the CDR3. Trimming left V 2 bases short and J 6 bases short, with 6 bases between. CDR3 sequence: CASSEGRDTQYF. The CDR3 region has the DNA TGCGCCAGCAGTGAGGGTAGGGATACGCAGTATTTT.

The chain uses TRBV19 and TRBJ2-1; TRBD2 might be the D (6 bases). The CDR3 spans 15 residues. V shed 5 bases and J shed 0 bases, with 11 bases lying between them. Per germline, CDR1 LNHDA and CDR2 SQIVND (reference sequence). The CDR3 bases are TGTGCCAGTAGTGCTAGCGCCAGCTCCTACAATGAGCAGTTCTTC. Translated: CASSASASSYNEQFF. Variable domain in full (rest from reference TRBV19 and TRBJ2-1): DGGITQSPKYLFRKEGQNVTLSCEQNLNHDAMYWYRQDPGQGLRLIYYSQIVNDFQKGDIAEGYSVSREKKESFPLTVTSAQKNPTAFYLCASSASASSYNEQFFGPGTRLTVL.

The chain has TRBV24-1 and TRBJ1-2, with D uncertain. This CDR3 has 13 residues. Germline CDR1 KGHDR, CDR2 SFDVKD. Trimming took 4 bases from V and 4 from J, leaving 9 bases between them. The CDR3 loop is CATSERESYGYTF. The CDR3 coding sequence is TGTGCCACCAGTGAGAGGGAATCCTATGGCTACACCTTC.

CDR3 in amino acids: CASGTSGAEQYF. CDR3 coding DNA: TGCGCCAGCGGGACTAGCGGAGCCGAGCAGTACTTC. The chain carries TRBV10-2 and TRBJ2-7; 11 nucleotides line up with TRBD2. V shed 8 bases, J shed 6 bases, and the junction held 3 bases outside the gene matches. Germline CDR1 reads WSHSY; CDR2 reads SAAADI. This CDR3 is built from 12 residues.

CDR3 loop: CASTLRQGAGETQYF. As DNA, the CDR3 is TGCGCCAGCACCCTAAGGCAGGGGGCGGGAGAGACCCAGTACTTC. The genes are TRBV5-1 and TRBJ2-5; TRBD1 matches at 8 bases. The germline gives CDR1 SGHRS, CDR2 YFSETQ. The CDR3 runs 15 residues. The V gene end was trimmed by 6 bases and the J gene end by 4 bases; junction bases not matched to a gene: 11.

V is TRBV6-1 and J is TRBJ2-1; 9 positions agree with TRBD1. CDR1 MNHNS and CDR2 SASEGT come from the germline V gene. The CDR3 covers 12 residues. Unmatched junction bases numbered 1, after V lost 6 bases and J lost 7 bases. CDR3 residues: CASRGQGNEQFF. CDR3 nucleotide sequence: TGTGCCAGCAGGGGACAGGGTAATGAGCAGTTCTTC.

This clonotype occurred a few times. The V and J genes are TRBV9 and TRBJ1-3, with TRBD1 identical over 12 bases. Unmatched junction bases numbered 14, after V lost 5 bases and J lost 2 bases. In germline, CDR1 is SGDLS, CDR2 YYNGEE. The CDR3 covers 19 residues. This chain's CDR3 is CASSSSGQGALVAGNTIYF. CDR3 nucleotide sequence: TGTGCCAGCAGTTCCTCGGGACAGGGGGCTCTGGTTGCTGGAAACACCATATATTTT.

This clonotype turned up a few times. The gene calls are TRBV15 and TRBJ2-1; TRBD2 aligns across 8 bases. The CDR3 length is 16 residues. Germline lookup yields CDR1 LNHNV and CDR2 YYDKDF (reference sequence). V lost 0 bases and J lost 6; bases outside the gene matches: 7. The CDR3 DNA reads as TGTGCCACCAGCAGAGATGGGGCTAGCGGGTCCAATGAGCAGTTCTTC. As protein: CATSRDGASGSNEQFF.

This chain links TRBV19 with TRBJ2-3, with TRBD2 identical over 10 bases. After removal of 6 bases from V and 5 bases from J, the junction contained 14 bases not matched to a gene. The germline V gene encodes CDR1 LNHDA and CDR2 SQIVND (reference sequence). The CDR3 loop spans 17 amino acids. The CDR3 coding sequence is TGTGCCAGTAGAACGGGAGGGCTAGCGGGAGTCGGAGATACGCAGTATTTT. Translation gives CASRTGGLAGVGDTQYF.

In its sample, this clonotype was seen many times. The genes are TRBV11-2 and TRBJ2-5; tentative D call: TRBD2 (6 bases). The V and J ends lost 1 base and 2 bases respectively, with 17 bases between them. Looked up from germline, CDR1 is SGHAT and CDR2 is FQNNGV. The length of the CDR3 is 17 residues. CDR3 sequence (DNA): TGTGCCAGCAGCTTAGGGGACTTTCTAGCACCTCAAGAGACCCAGTACTTC. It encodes CASSLGDFLAPQETQYF.

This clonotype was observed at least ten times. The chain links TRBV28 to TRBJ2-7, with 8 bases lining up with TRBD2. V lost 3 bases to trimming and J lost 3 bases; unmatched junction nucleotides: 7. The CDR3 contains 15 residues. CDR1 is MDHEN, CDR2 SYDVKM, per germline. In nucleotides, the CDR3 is TGTGCCAGCAGTTTCGCGGGGGGCGCATTCTACGAGCAGTACTTC. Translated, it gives CASSFAGGAFYEQYF.

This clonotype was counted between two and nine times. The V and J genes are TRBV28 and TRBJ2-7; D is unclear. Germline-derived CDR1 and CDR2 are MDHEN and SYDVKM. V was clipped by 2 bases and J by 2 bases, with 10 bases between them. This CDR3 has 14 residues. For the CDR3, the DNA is TGTGCCAGCAGTTTAAGTCGGCCTCCCTACGAGCAGTACTTC. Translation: CASSLSRPPYEQYF.

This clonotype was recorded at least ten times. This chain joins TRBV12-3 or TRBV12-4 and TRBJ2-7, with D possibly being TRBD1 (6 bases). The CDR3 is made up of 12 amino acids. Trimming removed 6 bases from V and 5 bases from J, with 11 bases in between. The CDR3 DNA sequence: TGTGCCAGCAGATCGGACAGCCACGAGCAGTACTTC. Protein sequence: CASRSDSHEQYF.

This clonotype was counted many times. DNA of the CDR3: TGTGCCAGCAACAGACTAGCGGCGAACACCGGGGAGCTGTTTTTT. Translated: CASNRLAANTGELFF. The chain combines TRBV6-1 with TRBJ2-2; 9 bases map to TRBD2. Trimming took 7 bases from V and 0 from J; bases not matched to a gene: 3. The CDR3 is 15 residues long. The V gene's germline CDR1 is MNHNS and CDR2 SASEGT.

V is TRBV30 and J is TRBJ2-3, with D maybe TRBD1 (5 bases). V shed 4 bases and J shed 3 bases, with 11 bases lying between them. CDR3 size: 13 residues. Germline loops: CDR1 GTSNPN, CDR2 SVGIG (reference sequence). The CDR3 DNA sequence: TGTGCCTGGAATAAGGGGTGGACAGATACGCAGTATTTT. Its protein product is CAWNKGWTDTQYF.

The CDR3 protein is CASSPPEHASTDTQYF. The CDR3 nucleotides are TGTGCCAGCTCACCACCGGAACATGCTAGCACAGATACGCAGTATTTT. J is TRBJ2-3 and V is TRBV18; D is uncertain. V was cut by 0 bases and J by 0 bases, with 10 bases left in between. Per the germline V gene, CDR1 is KGHSH and CDR2 is LQKENI. This CDR3 comprises 16 residues. Based on the CDR3 plus reference TRBV18 and TRBJ2-3, the full variable domain is NAGVMQNPRHLVRRRGQEARLRCSPMKGHSHVYWYRQLPEEGLKFMVYLQKENIIDESGMPKERFSAEFPKEGPSILRIQQVVRGDSAAYFCASSPPEHASTDTQYFGPGTRLTVL.

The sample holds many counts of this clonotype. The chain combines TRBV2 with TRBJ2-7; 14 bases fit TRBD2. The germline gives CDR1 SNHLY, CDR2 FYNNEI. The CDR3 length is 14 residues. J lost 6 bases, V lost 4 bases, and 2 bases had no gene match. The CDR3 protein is CASSVGLAGGEQYF. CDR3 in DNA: TGTGCCAGCAGTGTCGGACTAGCGGGAGGCGAGCAGTACTTC.